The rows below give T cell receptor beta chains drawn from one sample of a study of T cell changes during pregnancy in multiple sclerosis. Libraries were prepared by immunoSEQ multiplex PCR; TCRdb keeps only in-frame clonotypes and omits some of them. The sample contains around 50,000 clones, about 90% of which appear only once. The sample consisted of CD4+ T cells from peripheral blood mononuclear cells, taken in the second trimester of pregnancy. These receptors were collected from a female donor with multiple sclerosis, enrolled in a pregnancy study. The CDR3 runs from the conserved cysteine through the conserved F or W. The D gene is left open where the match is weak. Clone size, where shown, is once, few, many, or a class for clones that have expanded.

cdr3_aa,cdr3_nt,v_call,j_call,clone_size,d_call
CAISETQGAFPNEQFF,TGTGCCATCAGTGAGACTCAGGGGGCTTTCCCTAATGAGCAGTTCTTC,TRBV10-3,TRBJ2-1,-,TRBD1
CASSLAPDRGGYTF,TGCGCCAGCAGCTTGGCCCCCGACAGGGGTGGCTACACCTTC,TRBV5-1,TRBJ1-2,-,TRBD1
CASSLRGQGVISYEQYF,TGTGCCAGCAGCTTACGGGGACAGGGTGTAATATCCTACGAGCAGTACTTC,TRBV13,TRBJ2-7,-,TRBD1
CASSILGTGDNEQFF,TGTGCCAGTAGTATCCTGGGGACAGGGGACAATGAGCAGTTCTTC,TRBV19,TRBJ2-1,-,TRBD1
CASTTGGTYEQYF,TGTGCCAGCACCACCGGGGGGACTTACGAGCAGTACTTC,TRBV28,TRBJ2-7,-,TRBD2
CASSFSGANTGELFF,TGTGCCAGCAGTTTTAGCGGAGCGAACACCGGGGAGCTGTTTTTT,TRBV27,TRBJ2-2,-,-
CASSGGLEAYNEQFF,TGTGCCAGCAGCGGGGGACTAGAGGCCTACAATGAGCAGTTCTTC,TRBV9,TRBJ2-1,-,TRBD2
CASSMPGKGAGELFF,TGTGCCAGTAGTATGCCGGGCAAGGGGGCCGGGGAGCTGTTTTTT,TRBV19,TRBJ2-2,-,-
CASSVLAGVSNEQFF,TGTGCCAGCAGTGTACTAGCGGGAGTTTCCAATGAGCAGTTCTTC,TRBV28,TRBJ2-1,-,TRBD2
CASSLAGEDYGYTF,TGCGCCAGCAGCTTGGCCGGGGAGGACTATGGCTACACCTTC,TRBV5-1,TRBJ1-2,once,-
CASSITGENTEAFF,TGTGCCAGTAGTATTACAGGGGAGAACACTGAAGCTTTCTTT,TRBV19,TRBJ1-1,-,TRBD1
CASSYGLINQPQHF,TGTGCCAGCAGCTATGGACTGATCAATCAGCCCCAGCATTTT,TRBV5-8,TRBJ1-5,-,-
CATSITGTGDKDTQYF,TGTGCCACCAGCATTACCGGGACAGGGGATAAAGATACGCAGTATTTT,TRBV15,TRBJ2-3,-,TRBD1
CASSQDEDRGSYNEQFF,TGCGCCAGCAGCCAAGATGAAGACAGGGGGTCCTACAATGAGCAGTTCTTC,TRBV4-1,TRBJ2-1,-,TRBD1
CASSPEQGARSPLHF,TGCGCCAGCAGCCCTGAACAGGGGGCGCGGTCACCCCTCCACTTT,TRBV5-1,TRBJ1-6,-,TRBD1
CATSRVGRGGRQPQHF,TGTGCCACCAGCAGAGTCGGGAGGGGGGGGAGACAGCCCCAGCATTTT,TRBV15,TRBJ1-5,-,-
CASSLRETSSETQYF,TGTGCCAGCAGCTTACGGGAGACTAGTTCGGAGACCCAGTACTTC,TRBV7-9,TRBJ2-5,-,-
CASSVRLNNEQFF,TGTGCCAGCAGTGTTAGACTTAATAATGAGCAGTTCTTC,TRBV2,TRBJ2-1,-,-
CAISESLRIGTDTQYF,TGTGCCATCAGTGAGTCGTTGAGGATTGGCACAGATACGCAGTATTTT,TRBV10-3,TRBJ2-3,-,-
CATSRELVNEQFF,TGTGCCACCAGCAGAGAACTAGTGAATGAGCAGTTCTTC,TRBV15,TRBJ2-1,-,-
CASSADGTGSTQYF,TGCGCCAGCAGCGCAGACGGGACAGGCAGTACGCAGTATTTT,TRBV5-1,TRBJ2-3,-,TRBD1
CASSLVLGARETQYF,TGTGCCAGCAGCTTGGTATTGGGGGCGAGGGAGACCCAGTACTTC,TRBV5-6,TRBJ2-5,few,-
CASSFRRAPSAQHF,TGTGCCAGCAGTTTCCGCAGAGCGCCCTCGGCCCAGCATTTT,TRBV28,TRBJ1-5,-,-
CASSALSGGVVNEQFF,TGTGCCAGCAGCGCCCTGAGCGGGGGGGTAGTGAATGAGCAGTTCTTC,TRBV9,TRBJ2-1,-,TRBD2